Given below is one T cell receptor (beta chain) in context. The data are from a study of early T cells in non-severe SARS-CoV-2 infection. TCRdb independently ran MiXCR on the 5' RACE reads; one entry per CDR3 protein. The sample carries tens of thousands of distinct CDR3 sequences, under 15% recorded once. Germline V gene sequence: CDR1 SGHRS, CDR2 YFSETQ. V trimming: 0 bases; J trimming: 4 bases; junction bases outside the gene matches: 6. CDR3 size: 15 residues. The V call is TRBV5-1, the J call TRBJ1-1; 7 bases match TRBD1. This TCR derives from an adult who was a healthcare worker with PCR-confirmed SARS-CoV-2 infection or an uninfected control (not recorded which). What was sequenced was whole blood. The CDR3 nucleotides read TGCGCCAGCAGCTTGGAAGGGGGCATCAGCACTGAAGCTTTCTTT. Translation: CASSLEGGISTEAFF.